The clone carrying this TCR beta chain appeared a single time. Its antigen is not known. The CDR3 loop spans 14 amino acids. Germline CDR1 SGHDT, CDR2 YYEEEE. With 4 bases removed from V and 0 bases from J, the gap between germline ends came to 8 bases. Repertoires were generated with immunoSEQ multiplex PCR, while TCRdb's copy carries only in-frame clones and drops some. The sample holds over 45,000 clones, about 86% seen once. The time point: pretreatment peripheral blood. The sample belongs to a study of PD-L1 blockade in urothelial cancer. Study-wide background: T cells numbered a median of around 140,000 in the blood samples. Notes on the study in general: Below-median blood TCR clonality before treatment forecast better survival.

The sequence was collected from a man in his fifties or sixties with urothelial cancer. Sequenced material: PBMCs, taken around atezolizumab (anti-PD-L1) treatment. The chain combines TRBV5-6 with TRBJ1-5; D remains unclear. The CDR3 DNA sequence: TGTGCCAGCAGCCGGTCCTTTAGCAATCAGCCCCAGCATTTT. As protein: CASSRSFSNQPQHF.